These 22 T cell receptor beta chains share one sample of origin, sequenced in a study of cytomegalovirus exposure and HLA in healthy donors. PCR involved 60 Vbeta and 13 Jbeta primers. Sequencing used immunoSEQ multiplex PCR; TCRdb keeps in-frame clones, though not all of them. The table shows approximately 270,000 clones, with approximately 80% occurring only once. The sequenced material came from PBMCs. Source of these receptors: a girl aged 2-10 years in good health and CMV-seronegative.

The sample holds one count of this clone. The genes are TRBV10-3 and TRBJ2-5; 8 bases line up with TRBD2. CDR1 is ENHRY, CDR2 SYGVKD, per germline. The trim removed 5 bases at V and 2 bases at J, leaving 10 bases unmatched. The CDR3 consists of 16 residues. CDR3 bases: TGTGCCATCAGTTCCTACGGGAGGGCCCTGCAAGAGACCCAGTACTTC. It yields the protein CAISSYGRALQETQYF.

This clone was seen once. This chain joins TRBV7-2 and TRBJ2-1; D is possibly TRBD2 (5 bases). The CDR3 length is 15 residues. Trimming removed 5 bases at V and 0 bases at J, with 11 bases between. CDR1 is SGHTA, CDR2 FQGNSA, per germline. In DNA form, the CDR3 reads TGTGCCAGCAGCCCTACTAGGTCCTCCTACAATGAGCAGTTCTTC. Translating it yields CASSPTRSSYNEQFF.

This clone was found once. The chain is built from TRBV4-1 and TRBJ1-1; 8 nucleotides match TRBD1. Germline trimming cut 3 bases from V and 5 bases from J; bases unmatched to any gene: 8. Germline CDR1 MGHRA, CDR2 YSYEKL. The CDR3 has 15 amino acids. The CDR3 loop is CASSQTQGARTEAFF. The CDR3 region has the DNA TGCGCCAGCAGCCAGACCCAGGGGGCTAGGACTGAAGCTTTCTTT.

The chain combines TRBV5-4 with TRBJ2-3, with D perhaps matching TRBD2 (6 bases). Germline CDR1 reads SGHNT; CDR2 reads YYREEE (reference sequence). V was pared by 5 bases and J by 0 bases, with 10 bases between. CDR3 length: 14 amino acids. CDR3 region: CASRGGVSTDTQYF. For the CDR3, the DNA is TGTGCCAGCAGGGGAGGAGTTAGCACAGATACGCAGTATTTT. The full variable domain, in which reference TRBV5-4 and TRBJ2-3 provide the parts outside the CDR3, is ETGVTQSPTHLIKTRGQQVTLRCSSQSGHNTVSWYQQALGQGPQFIFQYYREEENGRGNFPPRFSGLQFPNYSSELNVNALELDDSALYLCASRGGVSTDTQYFGPGTRLTVL.

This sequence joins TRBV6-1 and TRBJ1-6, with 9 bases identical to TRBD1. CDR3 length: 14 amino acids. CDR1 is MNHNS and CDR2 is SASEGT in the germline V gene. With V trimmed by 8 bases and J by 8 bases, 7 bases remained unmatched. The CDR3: CASAWDRDDSPLHF. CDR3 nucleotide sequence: TGTGCCAGCGCTTGGGACAGGGATGATTCACCCCTCCACTTT.

This CDR3 is CASSWGGAGGAYNEQFF. The CDR3 DNA is TGTGCCAGCAGCTGGGGGGGAGCGGGGGGAGCCTACAATGAGCAGTTCTTC. The chain carries TRBV5-5 and TRBJ2-1, with 9 bases that match TRBD2. CDR1 SGHKS and CDR2 YYEKEE come from the germline V gene (reference sequence). The V segment lost 3 bases and the J segment 2 bases; nucleotides outside the gene matches: 9. The CDR3 loop spans 17 amino acids. Together with reference TRBV5-5 and TRBJ2-1, the CDR3 gives the full variable domain: DAGVTQSPTHLIKTRGQQVTLRCSPISGHKSVSWYQQVLGQGPQFIFQYYEKEERGRGNFPDRFSARQFPNYSSELNVNALLLGDSALYLCASSWGGAGGAYNEQFFGPGTRLTVL.

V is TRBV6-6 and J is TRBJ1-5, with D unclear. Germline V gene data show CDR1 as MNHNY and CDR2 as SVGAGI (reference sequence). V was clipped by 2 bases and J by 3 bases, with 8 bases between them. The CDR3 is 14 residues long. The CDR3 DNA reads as TGTGCCAGCAGTTACCTGCAGGCCAATCAGCCCCAGCATTTT. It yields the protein CASSYLQANQPQHF.

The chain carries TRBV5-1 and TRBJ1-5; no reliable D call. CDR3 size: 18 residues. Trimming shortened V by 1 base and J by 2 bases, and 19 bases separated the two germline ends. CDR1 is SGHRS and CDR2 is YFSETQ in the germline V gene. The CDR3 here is CASSLFGTTTGGNQPQHF. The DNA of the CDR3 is TGCGCCAGCAGCTTGTTTGGTACCACAACCGGAGGCAATCAGCCCCAGCATTTT.

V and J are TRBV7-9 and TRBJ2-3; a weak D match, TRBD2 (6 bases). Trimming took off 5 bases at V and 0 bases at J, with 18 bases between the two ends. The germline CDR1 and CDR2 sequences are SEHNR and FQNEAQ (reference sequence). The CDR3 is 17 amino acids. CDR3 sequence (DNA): TGTGCCAGCAGCCCCGAGTTAGCGGCCGCGAGCACAGATACGCAGTATTTT. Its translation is CASSPELAAASTDTQYF.

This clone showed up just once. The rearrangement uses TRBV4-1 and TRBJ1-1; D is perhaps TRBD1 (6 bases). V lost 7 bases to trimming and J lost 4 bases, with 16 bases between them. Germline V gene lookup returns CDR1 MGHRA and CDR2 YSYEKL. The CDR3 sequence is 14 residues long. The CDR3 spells CASTLQGLSTEAFF. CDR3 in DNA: TGCGCCAGCACCCTACAGGGTCTATCCACTGAAGCTTTCTTT.

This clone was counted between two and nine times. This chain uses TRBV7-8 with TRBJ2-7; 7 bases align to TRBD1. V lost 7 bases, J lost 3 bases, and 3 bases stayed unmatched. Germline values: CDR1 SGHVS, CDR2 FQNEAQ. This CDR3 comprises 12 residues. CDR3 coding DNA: TGTGCCAGCAAGGACAGGTACTACGAGCAGTACTTC. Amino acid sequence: CASKDRYYEQYF. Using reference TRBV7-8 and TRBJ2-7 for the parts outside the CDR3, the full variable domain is GAGVSQSPRYKVAKRGQDVALRCDPISGHVSLFWYQQALGQGPEFLTYFQNEAQLDKSGLPSDRFFAERPEGSVSTLKIQRTQQEDSAVYLCASKDRYYEQYFGPGTRLTVT.

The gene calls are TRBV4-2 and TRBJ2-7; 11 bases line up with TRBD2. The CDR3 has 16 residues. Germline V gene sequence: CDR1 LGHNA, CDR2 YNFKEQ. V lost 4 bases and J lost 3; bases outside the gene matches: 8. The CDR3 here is CASSPQTGTSGYEQYF. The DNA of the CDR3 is TGTGCCAGCAGCCCCCAGACCGGGACTAGCGGCTACGAGCAGTACTTC.

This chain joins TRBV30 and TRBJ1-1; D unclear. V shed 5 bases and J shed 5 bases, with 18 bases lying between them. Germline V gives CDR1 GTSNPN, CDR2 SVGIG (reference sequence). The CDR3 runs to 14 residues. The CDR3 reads CAWSGFDGGTEAFF. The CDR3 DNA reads TGTGCCTGGTCGGGCTTCGACGGAGGGACTGAAGCTTTCTTT.

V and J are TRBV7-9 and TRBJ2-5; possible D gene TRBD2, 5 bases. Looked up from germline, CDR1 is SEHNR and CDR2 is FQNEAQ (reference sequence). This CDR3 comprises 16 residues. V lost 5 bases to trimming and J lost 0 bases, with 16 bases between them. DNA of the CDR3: TGTGCCAGCAGCCCCCTGATGGGAGCGTACCAAGAGACCCAGTACTTC. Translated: CASSPLMGAYQETQYF. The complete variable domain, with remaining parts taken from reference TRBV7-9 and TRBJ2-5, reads DTGVSQNPRHKITKRGQNVTFRCDPISEHNRLYWYRQTLGQGPEFLTYFQNEAQLEKSRLLSDRFSAERPKGSFSTLEIQRTEQGDSAMYLCASSPLMGAYQETQYFGPGTRLLVL.

For the CDR3, the DNA is TGTGCTAGTGTTAGACAAGTGCGGGACGCCTACGAGCAGTACTTC. Its translation is CASVRQVRDAYEQYF. The chain carries TRBV12-5 and TRBJ2-7, with D perhaps matching TRBD2 (6 bases). Germline values: CDR1 LGHNT, CDR2 FRNRAP. Trimming took off 7 bases at V and 2 bases at J, with 18 bases between the two ends. This CDR3 is 15 amino acids long.

CDR3 nucleotide sequence: TGTGCCAGCAGCCACGGACTAGCGGGAGATGAGCAGTTCTTC. It specifies CASSHGLAGDEQFF. The genes are TRBV7-3 and TRBJ2-1, with 13 bases aligning to TRBD2. CDR3 length equals 14 residues. V lost 5 bases to trimming and J lost 8 bases; unmatched junction nucleotides: 3. Germline V gene data show CDR1 as SGHTA and CDR2 as FQGTGA.

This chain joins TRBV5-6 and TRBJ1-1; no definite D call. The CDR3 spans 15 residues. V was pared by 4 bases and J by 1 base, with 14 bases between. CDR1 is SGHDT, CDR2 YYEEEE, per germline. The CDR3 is CASSPSGRGNTEAFF. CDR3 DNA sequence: TGTGCCAGCAGCCCCAGCGGTCGGGGGAACACTGAAGCTTTCTTT.

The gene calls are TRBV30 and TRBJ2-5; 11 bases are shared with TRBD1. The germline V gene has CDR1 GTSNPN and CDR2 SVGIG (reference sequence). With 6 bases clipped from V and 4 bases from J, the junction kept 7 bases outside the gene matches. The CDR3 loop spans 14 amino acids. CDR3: CACSGTGGGETQYF. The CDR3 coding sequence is TGTGCCTGTTCCGGGACAGGGGGGGGAGAGACCCAGTACTTC.

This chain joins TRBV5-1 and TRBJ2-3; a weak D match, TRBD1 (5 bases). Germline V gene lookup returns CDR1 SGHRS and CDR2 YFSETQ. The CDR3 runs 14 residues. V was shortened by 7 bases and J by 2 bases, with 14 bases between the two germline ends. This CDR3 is CASYDSENTDTQYF. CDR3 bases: TGCGCCAGCTACGACAGCGAAAACACAGATACGCAGTATTTT.

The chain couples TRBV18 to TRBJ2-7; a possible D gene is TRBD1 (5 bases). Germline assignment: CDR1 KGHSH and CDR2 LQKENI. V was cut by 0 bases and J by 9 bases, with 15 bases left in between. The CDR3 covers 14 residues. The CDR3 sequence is CASSPPVAQGGQYF. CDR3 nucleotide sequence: TGTGCCAGCTCACCACCGGTTGCTCAGGGTGGGCAGTACTTC. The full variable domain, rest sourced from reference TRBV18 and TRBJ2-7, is NAGVMQNPRHLVRRRGQEARLRCSPMKGHSHVYWYRQLPEEGLKFMVYLQKENIIDESGMPKERFSAEFPKEGPSILRIQQVVRGDSAAYFCASSPPVAQGGQYFGPGTRLTVT.

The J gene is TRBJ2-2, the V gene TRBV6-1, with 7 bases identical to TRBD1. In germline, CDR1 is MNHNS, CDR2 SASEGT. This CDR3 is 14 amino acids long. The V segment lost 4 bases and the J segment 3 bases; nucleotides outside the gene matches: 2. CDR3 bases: TGTGCCAGCAGTGGAGGGACAGACACCGGGGAGCTGTTTTTT. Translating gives CASSGGTDTGELFF.

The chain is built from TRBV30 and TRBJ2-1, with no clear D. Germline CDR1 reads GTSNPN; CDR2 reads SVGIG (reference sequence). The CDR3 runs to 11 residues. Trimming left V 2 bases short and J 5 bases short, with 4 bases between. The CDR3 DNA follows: TGTGCCTGGAGTCACAACAATGAGCAGTTCTTC. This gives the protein CAWSHNNEQFF.